Following are 10 T cell receptor beta chains from one sample sequenced in a study of shared clonotypes between healthy human individuals. Produced via immunoSEQ multiplex PCR; TCRdb's table is partial and in-frame only. The table has 1.4 million or so clones, roughly 98.5% seen once. Source material: naive CD4+ T cells sorted from blood. The subset is: CD45RA+ positively selected. Source of these receptors: a man under 40 in good health.

This chain uses TRBV19 with TRBJ1-2; the match to TRBD1 covers 10 bases. The CDR3 covers 16 residues. After removal of 4 bases from V and 4 bases from J, the junction contained 9 bases not matched to a gene. The germline CDR1 and CDR2 sequences are LNHDA and SQIVND (reference sequence). CDR3 protein: CASSTPPGQGSYGYTF. In nucleotides, the CDR3 is TGTGCCAGTAGTACCCCTCCGGGACAGGGGAGCTATGGCTACACCTTC.

The rearrangement links TRBV19 to TRBJ2-7; TRBD1 matches at 7 bases. The germline V gene encodes CDR1 LNHDA and CDR2 SQIVND (reference sequence). J lost 1 base, V lost 4 bases, and 10 bases had no gene match. CDR3 length: 16 amino acids. This CDR3 reads CASSKRGQVLSYEQYF. The DNA for the CDR3 is TGTGCCAGTAGTAAAAGAGGACAGGTGCTATCCTACGAGCAGTACTTC.

The chain is built from TRBV14 and TRBJ2-3; 12 nucleotides agree with TRBD2. Germline V gene lookup returns CDR1 SGHDN and CDR2 FVKESK. The ends lost 3 bases at V and 5 bases at J; junction bases unmatched: 3. The CDR3 length is 15 residues. The CDR3 nucleotides are TGTGCCAGCAGCCAGACTAGCGGGAGTGTAGATACGCAGTATTTT. Amino acids: CASSQTSGSVDTQYF.

The V and J genes are TRBV2 and TRBJ1-5, with TRBD1 identical over 9 bases. Per germline, CDR1 SNHLY and CDR2 FYNNEI. Unmatched junction bases numbered 6, after V lost 7 bases and J lost 5 bases. This CDR3 is built from 14 residues. DNA of the CDR3: TGTGCCAGCAACATCCGGGACAGGGATCAGCCCCAGCATTTT. Protein product: CASNIRDRDQPQHF.

The chain is built from TRBV18 and TRBJ2-1, with 9 bases aligning to TRBD2. With 7 bases clipped from V and 8 bases from J, the junction kept 12 bases outside the gene matches. Germline values: CDR1 KGHSH, CDR2 LQKENI. This CDR3 is built from 15 residues. The CDR3 DNA reads TGTGCCAGCTACAAATATGCTAGCGGGAAGGATGAGCAGTTCTTC. Protein: CASYKYASGKDEQFF.

The CDR3 region is CASSSYLTGLAGGRQFF. In DNA, the CDR3 is TGTGCCAGCAGCTCATACCTAACGGGACTAGCGGGAGGGCGGCAGTTCTTC. This chain uses TRBV13 with TRBJ2-1; 16 positions agree with TRBD2. V lost 4 bases and J lost 12; bases outside the gene matches: 12. The CDR3 extends over 17 amino acids. Germline CDR1 reads PRHDT; CDR2 reads FYEKMQ (reference sequence).

This clone was detected a few times. The chain recombines TRBV5-1 with TRBJ2-7; possible D gene TRBD1, 7 bases. V shed 6 bases and J shed 2 bases, with 18 bases lying between them. The germline gives CDR1 SGHRS, CDR2 YFSETQ. The length of the CDR3 is 15 residues. The CDR3 bases are TGCGCCAGCACCGAAGGGACTGGGACAGCCTACGAGCAGTACTTC. Translation: CASTEGTGTAYEQYF.

This clone was seen only once. The gene calls are TRBV5-1 and TRBJ2-3; possibly TRBD1 for D (6 bases). Trimming took off 5 bases at V and 0 bases at J, with 13 bases between the two ends. The germline CDR1 and CDR2 sequences are SGHRS and YFSETQ. There are 15 residues in the CDR3. CDR3 protein: CASRTGFTSTDTQYF. CDR3 sequence (DNA): TGCGCCAGCAGGACAGGATTTACTAGCACAGATACGCAGTATTTT.

V gene TRBV18 combines with J gene TRBJ2-5, with unresolved D. V lost 2 bases, J lost 4 bases, and 8 bases lay in between. The CDR3 spans 13 residues. Germline CDR1 is KGHSH and CDR2 is LQKENI. In nucleotides, the CDR3 is TGTGCCAGCTCACCATCGACGTCAGAGACCCAGTACTTC. It specifies CASSPSTSETQYF. The entire variable domain, with the rest obtained from reference TRBV18 and TRBJ2-5, is as follows: NAGVMQNPRHLVRRRGQEARLRCSPMKGHSHVYWYRQLPEEGLKFMVYLQKENIIDESGMPKERFSAEFPKEGPSILRIQQVVRGDSAAYFCASSPSTSETQYFGPGTRLLVL.

The V gene is TRBV28, the J gene TRBJ1-2, with D maybe TRBD1 (5 bases). The V and J ends lost 5 bases and 4 bases respectively, with 14 bases between them. Germline V gene sequence: CDR1 MDHEN, CDR2 SYDVKM. The CDR3 is made up of 14 amino acids. The CDR3 DNA reads TGTGCCAGCAGTGCCCACCAGGGAAGCTATGGCTACACCTTC. Amino acids: CASSAHQGSYGYTF.